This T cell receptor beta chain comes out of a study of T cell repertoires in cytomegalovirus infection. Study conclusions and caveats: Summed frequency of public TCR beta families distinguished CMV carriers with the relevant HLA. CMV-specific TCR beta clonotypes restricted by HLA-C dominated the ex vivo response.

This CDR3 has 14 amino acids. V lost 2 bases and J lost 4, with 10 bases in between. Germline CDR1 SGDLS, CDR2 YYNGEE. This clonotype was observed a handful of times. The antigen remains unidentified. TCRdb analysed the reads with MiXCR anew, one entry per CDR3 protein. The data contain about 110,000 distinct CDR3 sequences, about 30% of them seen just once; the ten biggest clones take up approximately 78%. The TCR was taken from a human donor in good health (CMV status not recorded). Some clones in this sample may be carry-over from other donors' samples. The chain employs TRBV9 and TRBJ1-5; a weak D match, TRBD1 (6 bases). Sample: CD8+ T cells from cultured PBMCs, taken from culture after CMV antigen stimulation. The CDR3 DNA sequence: TGTGCCAGCAGCGTCGAGGGGGGGAATCAGCCCCAGCATTTT. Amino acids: CASSVEGGNQPQHF.